One sample yielded the 17 T cell receptor beta chains listed below, sequenced in a study of T cells in Graves' hyperthyroidism and ophthalmopathy. Amplified TCR beta CDR3 regions came from RNA transcripts. Initially, a first-round RT-PCR of the TCR CDR3 employed the HTBI primer set. TCRdb redid the calling of the multiplex PCR reads with MiXCR, one entry per CDR3 protein. This sample yields about 420,000 distinct CDR3 sequences, of which 15% to 17% are seen a single time; 7.7% belongs to the top ten. The specimen was blood. These receptors came from a woman aged 18-30 years with Graves' hyperthyroidism.

The CDR3 protein is CASRPIGGGVDQYF. The CDR3 DNA reads as TGCGCCAGCAGGCCGATCGGGGGGGGCGTTGACCAGTACTTC. This chain connects TRBV5-1 to TRBJ2-5; 8 bases agree with TRBD2. Trimming removed 5 bases from V and 10 bases from J; junction bases left unmatched: 13. Per the germline V gene, CDR1 is SGHRS and CDR2 is YFSETQ. This CDR3 is 14 amino acids long.

This clonotype was seen ten or more times. The chain employs TRBV3-1 and TRBJ2-5, with 9 nucleotides matching TRBD2. Germline CDR1 LGHDT, CDR2 YNNKEL (reference sequence). J lost 5 bases, V lost 4 bases, and 5 bases had no gene match. The CDR3 totals 14 residues. CDR3 coding DNA: TGTGCCAGCAGCCCGCGGGGGGGGTCGGAGACCCAGTACTTC. Translation gives CASSPRGGSETQYF.

This clonotype was seen at least ten times. This sequence joins TRBV20-1 and TRBJ1-2; D might be TRBD1 (5 bases). V lost 0 bases, J lost 3 bases, and 11 bases lay in between. Germline V lookup: CDR1 DFQATT, CDR2 SNEGSKA (reference sequence). This CDR3 spans 14 amino acids. Written as DNA, the CDR3 is TGCAGTGCTAGAGATCGGGGAGGGGACTATGGCTACACCTTC. Residues: CSARDRGGDYGYTF.

This rearrangement joins TRBV29-1 to TRBJ1-1, with a weak D call TRBD1 (5 bases). Germline V gives CDR1 SQVTM, CDR2 ANQGSEA. Trimming stripped 4 bases from V and 1 base from J, with 7 bases between. The length of the CDR3 is 12 residues. This CDR3 reads CSVAGGNTEAFF. The CDR3 DNA reads TGCAGCGTTGCCGGGGGGAACACTGAAGCTTTCTTT.

This clonotype was seen at least ten times. The gene calls are TRBV3-1 and TRBJ1-4; D not resolved. V was cut by 0 bases and J by 7 bases, with 3 bases left in between. Germline V gene lookup returns CDR1 LGHDT and CDR2 YNNKEL (reference sequence). The CDR3 extends over 12 amino acids. CDR3 bases: TGTGCCAGCAGCCAAGATGGTGAAAAACTGTTTTTT. The encoded protein is CASSQDGEKLFF.

This clonotype has just a few counts. The J gene is TRBJ1-2, the V gene TRBV29-1, with TRBD1 identical over 11 bases. V was clipped by 5 bases and J by 4 bases; unmatched bases: 3. Germline V lookup: CDR1 SQVTM, CDR2 ANQGSEA. The length of the CDR3 is 13 residues. The CDR3 nucleotides read TGCAGCGTTAGAGGGACAGGGGGCTATGGCTACACCTTC. It yields the protein CSVRGTGGYGYTF.

In this sample, this clonotype turned up many times. The gene calls are TRBV6-1 and TRBJ2-7, with a possible D match to TRBD1 (5 bases). CDR3 size: 15 residues. V lost 6 bases to trimming and J lost 0 bases, with 15 bases between them. CDR1 MNHNS and CDR2 SASEGT come from the germline V gene. CDR3 loop: CASSAYAGISYEQYF. CDR3 DNA: TGTGCCAGCAGCGCTTATGCAGGGATCTCCTACGAGCAGTACTTC.

V gene TRBV3-1 combines with J gene TRBJ2-2, with unresolved D. CDR3 length: 14 residues. Per germline, CDR1 LGHDT and CDR2 YNNKEL (reference sequence). Trimming took off 5 bases at V and 6 bases at J, with 13 bases between the two ends. The CDR3 region is CASSTTWAAGELFF. The DNA of the CDR3 is TGTGCCAGCAGCACGACTTGGGCCGCCGGGGAGCTGTTTTTT.

This clonotype has more than one count but fewer than ten. The chain employs TRBV6-2 or TRBV6-3 and TRBJ1-3; 9 bases agree with TRBD1. The CDR3 consists of 15 residues. Losses at the gene ends were 6 bases for V and 3 bases for J; bases not matched to a gene: 6. The germline V gene encodes CDR1 MNHEY and CDR2 SVGEGT. In nucleotides, the CDR3 is TGTGCCAGCAGGGGACAGGGAGGAGGTGGAAACACCATATATTTT. As protein: CASRGQGGGGNTIYF.

This clonotype was observed a few times. The genes are TRBV5-1 and TRBJ2-5; TRBD2 agrees at 8 bases. Germline V lookup: CDR1 SGHRS, CDR2 YFSETQ. With 0 bases clipped from V and 4 bases from J, the junction kept 5 bases outside the gene matches. The CDR3 length is 15 residues. The CDR3 DNA sequence: TGCGCCAGCAGCTTGGCCGAGCGGGAGCCAGAGACCCAGTACTTC. Encoded protein: CASSLAEREPETQYF. Together with reference TRBV5-1 and TRBJ2-5, the CDR3 gives the full variable domain: KAGVTQTPRYLIKTRGQQVTLSCSPISGHRSVSWYQQTPGQGLQFLFEYFSETQRNKGNFPGRFSGRQFSNSRSEMNVSTLELGDSALYLCASSLAEREPETQYFGPGTRLLVL.

V usage is TRBV5-8 and J usage is TRBJ1-4, with unresolved D. The CDR3 extends over 14 amino acids. CDR1 is SGHTS, CDR2 YDEGEE, per germline. The V gene lost 1 base and the J gene lost 3 bases, with 7 bases spanning the gap. This CDR3 is CASSLTASNEKLFF. As DNA, the CDR3 is TGTGCCAGCAGCTTGACAGCCTCTAATGAAAAACTGTTTTTT.

This chain uses TRBV2 with TRBJ1-2, with unresolved D. This CDR3 has 12 residues. Trimming took 3 bases from V and 5 from J, leaving 7 bases between them. Germline lookup yields CDR1 SNHLY and CDR2 FYNNEI. CDR3 protein: CASSEVLYGYTF. The CDR3 DNA is TGTGCCAGCAGTGAGGTATTATATGGCTACACCTTC.

This clonotype occurred many times. The genes are TRBV3-1 and TRBJ2-3, with a possible D match to TRBD1 (6 bases). Germline V gives CDR1 LGHDT, CDR2 YNNKEL (reference sequence). The V end was cut by 2 bases, the J end by 9 bases, with 21 bases between. This CDR3 contains 16 residues. Here the CDR3 reads CASSQTQGKETSTQYF. The CDR3, as DNA: TGTGCCAGCAGCCAAACACAGGGAAAAGAAACCTCAACGCAGTATTTT.

A remark on this clonotype: A much bigger clone sits one base away, suggesting this may be a read error. This sequence joins TRBV7-9 and TRBJ2-1; 14 nucleotides match TRBD2. CDR1 is SEHNR and CDR2 is FQNEAQ in the germline V gene (reference sequence). There are 17 residues in the CDR3. The CDR3 reads CTSSPGTSGGIGNEQFF. CDR3 DNA: TGTACCAGCAGCCCCGGGACTAGCGGGGGTATTGGCAATGAGCAGTTCTTC.

This clonotype was detected many times. The rearrangement joins TRBV12-3 or TRBV12-4 to TRBJ1-1; a possible D gene is TRBD1 (5 bases). The V end was cut by 11 bases, the J end by 1 base, with 14 bases between. The CDR3 consists of 13 residues. This CDR3 reads CAGRYQGNTEAFF. In DNA form, the CDR3 reads TGTGCCGGCCGCTACCAGGGGAACACTGAAGCTTTCTTT.

In its sample, this clonotype was seen many times. V gene TRBV12-5 combines with J gene TRBJ1-2, with D maybe TRBD1 (5 bases). Trimming took 3 bases from V and 8 from J, leaving 13 bases between them. Looked up from germline, CDR1 is LGHNT and CDR2 is FRNRAP. The CDR3 covers 13 residues. CDR3 in DNA: TGTGCTAGTGGTTTACAGGCGCTTGGCGGCTACACCTTC. The encoded protein is CASGLQALGGYTF.

This clonotype came up many times. This chain connects TRBV30 to TRBJ2-1, with TRBD2 matching 10 bases. The ends lost 5 bases at V and 6 bases at J; junction bases unmatched: 7. This CDR3 has 14 residues. Germline lookup yields CDR1 GTSNPN and CDR2 SVGIG (reference sequence). CDR3 bases: TGTGCCTGGGCCGGACTAGCGGTCCCCAATGAGCAGTTCTTC. It specifies CAWAGLAVPNEQFF.